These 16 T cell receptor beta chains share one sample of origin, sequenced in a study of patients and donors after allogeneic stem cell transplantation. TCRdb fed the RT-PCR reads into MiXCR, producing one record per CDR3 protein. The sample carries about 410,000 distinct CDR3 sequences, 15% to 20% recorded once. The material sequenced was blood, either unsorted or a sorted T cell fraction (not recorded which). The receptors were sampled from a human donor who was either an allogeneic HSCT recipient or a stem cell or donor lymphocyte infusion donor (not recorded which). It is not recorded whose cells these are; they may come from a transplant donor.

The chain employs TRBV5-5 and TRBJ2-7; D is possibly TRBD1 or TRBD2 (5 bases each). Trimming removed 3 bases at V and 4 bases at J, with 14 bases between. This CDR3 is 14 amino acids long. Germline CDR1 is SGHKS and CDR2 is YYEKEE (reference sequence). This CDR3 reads CASSSDFGAYEQYF. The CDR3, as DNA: TGTGCCAGCAGCTCTGACTTCGGGGCTTACGAGCAGTACTTC.

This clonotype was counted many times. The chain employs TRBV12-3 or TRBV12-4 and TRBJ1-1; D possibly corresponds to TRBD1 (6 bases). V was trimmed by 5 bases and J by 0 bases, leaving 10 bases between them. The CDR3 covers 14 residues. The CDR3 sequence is CASSIWGLNTEAFF. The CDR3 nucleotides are TGTGCCAGCAGTATATGGGGGCTGAACACTGAAGCTTTCTTT.

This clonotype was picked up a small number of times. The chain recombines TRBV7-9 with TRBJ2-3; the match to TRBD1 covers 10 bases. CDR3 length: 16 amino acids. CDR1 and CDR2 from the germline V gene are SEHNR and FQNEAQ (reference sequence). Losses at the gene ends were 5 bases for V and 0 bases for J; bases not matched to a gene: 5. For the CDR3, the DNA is TGTGCCAGCAGCCCCGGGACAGGGGCCAGCACAGATACGCAGTATTTT. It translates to CASSPGTGASTDTQYF.

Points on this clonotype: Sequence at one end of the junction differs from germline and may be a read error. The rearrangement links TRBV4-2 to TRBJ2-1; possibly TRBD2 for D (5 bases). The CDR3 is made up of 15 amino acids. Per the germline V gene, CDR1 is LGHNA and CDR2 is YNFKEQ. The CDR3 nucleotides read TGTGCCAGCGGGCTGGGAGTTTCCACCTACAATCAGCAGTTCTTC. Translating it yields CASGLGVSTYNQQFF.

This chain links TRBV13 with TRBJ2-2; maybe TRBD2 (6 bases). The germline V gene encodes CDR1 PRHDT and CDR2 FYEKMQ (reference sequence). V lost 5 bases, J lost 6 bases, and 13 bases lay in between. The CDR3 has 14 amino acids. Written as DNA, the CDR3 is TGTGCCAGCAGCCAACGGGAGCTCCCCGGGGAGCTGTTTTTT. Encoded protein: CASSQRELPGELFF.

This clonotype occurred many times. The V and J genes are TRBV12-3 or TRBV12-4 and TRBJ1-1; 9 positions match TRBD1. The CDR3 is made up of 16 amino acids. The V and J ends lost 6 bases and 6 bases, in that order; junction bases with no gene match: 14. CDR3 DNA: TGTGCCAGCAGCTATGAAAAATGGACAGGGGTCCCTGAAGCTTTCTTT. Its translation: CASSYEKWTGVPEAFF.

CDR3 sequence reads: CASSLGTKKTGELFF. In nucleotides, the CDR3 is TGTGCCAGCAGCCTAGGGACTAAAAAGACCGGGGAGCTGTTTTTT. This chain links TRBV12-3 or TRBV12-4 with TRBJ2-2; 7 bases agree with TRBD2. V trimming: 6 bases; J trimming: 5 bases; junction bases outside the gene matches: 9. CDR3 length equals 15 residues.

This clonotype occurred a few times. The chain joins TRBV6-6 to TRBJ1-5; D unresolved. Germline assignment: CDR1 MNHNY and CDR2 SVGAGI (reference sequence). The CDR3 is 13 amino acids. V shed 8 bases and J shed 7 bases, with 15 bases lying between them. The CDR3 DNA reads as TGTGCCAGCCATAATACTCTCGGCCAGCCCCAGCATTTT. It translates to CASHNTLGQPQHF.

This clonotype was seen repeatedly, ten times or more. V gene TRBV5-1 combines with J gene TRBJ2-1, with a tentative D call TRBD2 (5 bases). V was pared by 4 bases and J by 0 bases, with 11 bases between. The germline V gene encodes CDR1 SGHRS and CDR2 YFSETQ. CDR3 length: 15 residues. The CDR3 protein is CASSPGLSSYNEQFF. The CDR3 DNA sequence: TGCGCCAGCAGCCCCGGACTGAGCTCCTACAATGAGCAGTTCTTC. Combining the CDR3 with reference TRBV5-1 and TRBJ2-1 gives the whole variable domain KAGVTQTPRYLIKTRGQQVTLSCSPISGHRSVSWYQQTPGQGLQFLFEYFSETQRNKGNFPGRFSGRQFSNSRSEMNVSTLELGDSALYLCASSPGLSSYNEQFFGPGTRLTVL.

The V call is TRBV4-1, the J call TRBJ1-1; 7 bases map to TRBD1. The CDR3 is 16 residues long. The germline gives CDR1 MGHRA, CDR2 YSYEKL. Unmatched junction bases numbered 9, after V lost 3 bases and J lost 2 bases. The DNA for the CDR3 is TGCGCCAGCAGCCAGGGTTCGGGGGACAGTAACACTGAAGCTTTCTTT. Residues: CASSQGSGDSNTEAFF.

The CDR3 sequence: CASSLVADSLTGELFF. CDR3 nucleotide sequence: TGTGCCAGCAGTTTAGTCGCGGACAGCCTCACCGGGGAGCTGTTTTTT. The V call is TRBV27, the J call TRBJ2-2; D is perhaps TRBD1 (6 bases). This CDR3 is 16 amino acids long. The germline V gene encodes CDR1 MNHEY and CDR2 SMNVEV (reference sequence). Trimming shortened V by 2 bases and J by 4 bases, and 14 bases separated the two germline ends.

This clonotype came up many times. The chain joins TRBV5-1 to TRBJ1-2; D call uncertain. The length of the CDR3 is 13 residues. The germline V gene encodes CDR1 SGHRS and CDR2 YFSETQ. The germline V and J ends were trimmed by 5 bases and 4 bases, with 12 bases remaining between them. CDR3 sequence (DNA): TGCGCCAGCAGTCGAGACGGCCCCTATGGCTACACCTTC. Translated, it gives CASSRDGPYGYTF.

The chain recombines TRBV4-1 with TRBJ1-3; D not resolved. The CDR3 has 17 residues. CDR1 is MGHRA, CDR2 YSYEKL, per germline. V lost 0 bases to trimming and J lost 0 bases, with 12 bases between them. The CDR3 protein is CASSQDFGFVSGNTIYF. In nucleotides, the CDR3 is TGCGCCAGCAGCCAAGATTTCGGGTTTGTCTCTGGAAACACCATATATTTT.

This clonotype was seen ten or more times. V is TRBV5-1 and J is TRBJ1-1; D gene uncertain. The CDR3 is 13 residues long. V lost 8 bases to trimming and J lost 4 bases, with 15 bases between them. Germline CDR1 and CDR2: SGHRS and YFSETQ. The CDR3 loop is CASSLRWGTEAFF. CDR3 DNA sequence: TGCGCCAGTTCACTCCGATGGGGCACTGAAGCTTTCTTT.

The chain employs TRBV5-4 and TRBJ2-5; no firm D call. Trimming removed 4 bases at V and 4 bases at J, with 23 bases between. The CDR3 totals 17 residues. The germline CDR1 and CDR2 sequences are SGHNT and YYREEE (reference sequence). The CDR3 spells CASSPKLDPLKVETQYF. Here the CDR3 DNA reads TGTGCCAGCAGCCCGAAACTGGACCCCTTGAAAGTAGAGACCCAGTACTTC.

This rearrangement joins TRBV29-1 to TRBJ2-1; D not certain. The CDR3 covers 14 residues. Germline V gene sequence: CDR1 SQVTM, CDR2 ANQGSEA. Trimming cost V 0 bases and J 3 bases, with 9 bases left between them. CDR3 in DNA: TGCAGCGTTGAAGATCCGGCCAGCTACAATGAGCAGTTCTTC. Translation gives CSVEDPASYNEQFF.